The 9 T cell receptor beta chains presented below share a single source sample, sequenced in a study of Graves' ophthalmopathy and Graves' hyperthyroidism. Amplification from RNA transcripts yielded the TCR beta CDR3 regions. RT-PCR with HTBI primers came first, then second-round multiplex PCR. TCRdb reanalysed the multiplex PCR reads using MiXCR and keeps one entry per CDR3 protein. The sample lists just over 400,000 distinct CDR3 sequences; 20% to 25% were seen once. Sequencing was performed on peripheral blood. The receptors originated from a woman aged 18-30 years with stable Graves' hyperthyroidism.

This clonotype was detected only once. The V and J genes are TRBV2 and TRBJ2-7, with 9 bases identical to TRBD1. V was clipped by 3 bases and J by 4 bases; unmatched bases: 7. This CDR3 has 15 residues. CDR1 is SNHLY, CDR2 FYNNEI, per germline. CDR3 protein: CASSEAGQGKYEQYF. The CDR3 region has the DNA TGTGCCAGCAGTGAGGCCGGACAGGGGAAGTACGAGCAGTACTTC.

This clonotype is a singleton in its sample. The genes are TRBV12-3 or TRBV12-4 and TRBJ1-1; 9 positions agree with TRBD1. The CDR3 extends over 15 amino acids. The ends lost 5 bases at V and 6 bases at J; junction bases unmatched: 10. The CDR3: CASSPGTGWVAEAFF. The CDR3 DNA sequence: TGTGCCAGCAGTCCAGGGACAGGGTGGGTCGCTGAAGCTTTCTTT.

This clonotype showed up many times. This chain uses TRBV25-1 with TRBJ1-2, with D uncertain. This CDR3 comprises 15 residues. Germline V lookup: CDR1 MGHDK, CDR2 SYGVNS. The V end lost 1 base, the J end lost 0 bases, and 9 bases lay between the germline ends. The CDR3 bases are TGTGCCAGCAGTGAATCGGGAGGGACTAACTATGGCTACACCTTC. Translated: CASSESGGTNYGYTF.

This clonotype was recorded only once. The CDR3 coding sequence is TGTGCCAGCAGTACGCTTTGGGGGTCCTACGAGCAGTACTTC. This codes for CASSTLWGSYEQYF. This rearrangement joins TRBV28 to TRBJ2-7; D may be TRBD1 or TRBD2 (5 bases each). Germline V CDR1 and CDR2: MDHEN, SYDVKM. V lost 5 bases to trimming and J lost 1 base, with 12 bases between them. This CDR3 has 14 amino acids.

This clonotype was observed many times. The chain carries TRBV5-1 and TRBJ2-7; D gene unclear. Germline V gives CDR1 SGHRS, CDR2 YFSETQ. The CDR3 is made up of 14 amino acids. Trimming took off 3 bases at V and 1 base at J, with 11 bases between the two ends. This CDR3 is CASSSAGRSYEQYF. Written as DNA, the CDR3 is TGCGCCAGCAGCTCCGCCGGACGATCCTACGAGCAGTACTTC.

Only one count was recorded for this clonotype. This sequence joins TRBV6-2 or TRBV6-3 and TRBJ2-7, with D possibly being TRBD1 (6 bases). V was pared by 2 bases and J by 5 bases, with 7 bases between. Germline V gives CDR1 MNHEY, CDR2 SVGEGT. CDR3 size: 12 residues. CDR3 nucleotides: TGTGCCAGCAGTTACGGGGGCCACGAGCAGTACTTC. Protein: CASSYGGHEQYF.

The CDR3 sequence is CASSLVAAGGKREQYF. The CDR3 region has the DNA TGTGCCAGCAGCTTAGTCGCAGCGGGGGGGAAGAGGGAGCAGTACTTC. The rearrangement joins TRBV7-2 to TRBJ2-7, with TRBD2 identical over 10 bases. The CDR3 is made up of 16 amino acids. Germline CDR1 SGHTA, CDR2 FQGNSA. V lost 1 base to trimming and J lost 7 bases; unmatched junction nucleotides: 10.

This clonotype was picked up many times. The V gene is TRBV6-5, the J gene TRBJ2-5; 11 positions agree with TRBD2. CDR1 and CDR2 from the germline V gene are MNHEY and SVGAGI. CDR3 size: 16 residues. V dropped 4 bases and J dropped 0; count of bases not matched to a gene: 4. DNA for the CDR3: TGTGCCAGCAGTTCCGTGGGACTAGCGGACCAAGAGACCCAGTACTTC. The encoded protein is CASSSVGLADQETQYF.

Written as DNA, the CDR3 is TGTGCCAGCAGTTACCTTTATAGCAATCAGCCCCAGCATTTT. Translation: CASSYLYSNQPQHF. The chain combines TRBV12-3 or TRBV12-4 with TRBJ1-5, with unresolved D. The CDR3 loop spans 14 amino acids. V gave up 4 bases and J gave up 0 bases, with 7 bases separating them.